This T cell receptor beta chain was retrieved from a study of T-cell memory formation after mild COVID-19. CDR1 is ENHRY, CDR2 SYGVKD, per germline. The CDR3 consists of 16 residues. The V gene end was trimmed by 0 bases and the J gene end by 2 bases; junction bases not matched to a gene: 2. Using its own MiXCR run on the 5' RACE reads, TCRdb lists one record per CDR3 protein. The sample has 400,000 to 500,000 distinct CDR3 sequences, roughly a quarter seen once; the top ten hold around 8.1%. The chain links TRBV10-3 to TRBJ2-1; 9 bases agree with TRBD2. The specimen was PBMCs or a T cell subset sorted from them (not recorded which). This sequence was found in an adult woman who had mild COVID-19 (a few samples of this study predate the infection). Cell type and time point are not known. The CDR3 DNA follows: TGTGCCATCAGTGAGTCCAGCGGGAGGCCCTACAATGAGCAGTTCTTC. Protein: CAISESSGRPYNEQFF.